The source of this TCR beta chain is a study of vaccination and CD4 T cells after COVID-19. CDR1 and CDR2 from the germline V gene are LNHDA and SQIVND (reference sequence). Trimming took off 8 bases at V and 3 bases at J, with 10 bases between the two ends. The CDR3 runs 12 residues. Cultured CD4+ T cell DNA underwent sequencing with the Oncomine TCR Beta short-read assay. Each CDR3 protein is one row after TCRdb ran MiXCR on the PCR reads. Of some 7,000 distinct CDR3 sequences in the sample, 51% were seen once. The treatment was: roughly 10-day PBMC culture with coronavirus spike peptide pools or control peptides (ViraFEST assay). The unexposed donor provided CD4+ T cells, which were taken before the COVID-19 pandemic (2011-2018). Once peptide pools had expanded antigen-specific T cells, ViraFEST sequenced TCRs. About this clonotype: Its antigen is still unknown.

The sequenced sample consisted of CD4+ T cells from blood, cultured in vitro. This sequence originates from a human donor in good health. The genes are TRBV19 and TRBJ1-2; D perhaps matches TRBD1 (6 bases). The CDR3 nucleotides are TGTGCCAGTGGCAGGGGAGACTATGGCTACACCTTC. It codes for CASGRGDYGYTF.